This TCR beta chain was captured by sequencing in a study of cytomegalovirus exposure and HLA in healthy donors. Study-level results: Specificity for CMV antigens was confirmed in vitro for a few of the CMV-associated chains. Among TCR sequences, most were rare, though some public TCRs appeared in many donors. Published work reported that the classifier diagnosed cytomegalovirus status with high specificity and sensitivity.

This table comes from immunoSEQ multiplex PCR, and its TCRdb copy is limited to in-frame clones, with some not included. The sample yields 200,000 to 250,000 clones, over 70% seen once. On this clone itself: Antigen specificity is unknown.

The TCR originated in a woman in her twenties or thirties in good health and CMV-seropositive. What was sequenced was PBMCs.

Here the CDR3 reads CASSLRTGASYEQYF. The CDR3 DNA reads as TGTGCCAGCAGTTTGAGGACAGGCGCTTCCTACGAGCAGTACTTC. This chain joins TRBV11-3 and TRBJ2-7, with 7 bases identical to TRBD1. This CDR3 region has 15 residues. CDR1 is SGHNT and CDR2 is YENEEA in the germline V gene. V shed 6 bases, J shed 1 base, and the junction held 9 bases outside the gene matches.